This T cell receptor (beta chain) was obtained from a study of blood T cell repertoires in COVID-19. In the study overall: Samples came from the United States, Italy and Spain, spanning acute and convalescent COVID-19.

The protocol was immunoSEQ multiplex PCR, while the TCRdb copy is restricted to in-frame clones and leaves out a portion. The sample gives roughly 57,000 clones, 87% of which show up once; 5.5% to 8.5% is in the top ten. Germline V CDR1 and CDR2: KGHSH, LQKENI. This CDR3 has 16 amino acids. Trimming pared 0 bases from V and 1 base from J, leaving 9 bases between. The chain carries TRBV18 and TRBJ2-2; tentative D call: TRBD1 (5 bases). The sample taken for sequencing was peripheral blood. The source is a man aged 60-69 years with active or convalescent COVID-19. CDR3 amino acids: CASSPPYQGNTGELFF. CDR3 sequence (DNA): TGTGCCAGCTCACCACCGTACCAGGGGAACACCGGGGAGCTGTTTTTT. The whole variable domain, remainder taken from reference TRBV18 and TRBJ2-2, is NAGVMQNPRHLVRRRGQEARLRCSPMKGHSHVYWYRQLPEEGLKFMVYLQKENIIDESGMPKERFSAEFPKEGPSILRIQQVVRGDSAAYFCASSPPYQGNTGELFFGEGSRLTVL.